The next 13 T cell receptor beta chains were all read from a single sample in a study of Ad26.COV2.S vaccination and SARS-CoV-2 variants. Specified treatment: some 20 received Ad26.COV2.S at low or high dose, single or two shots; roughly five received placebo; per-sample allocation not given. Sampling was performed 63 days after the first vaccine or placebo injection. Measured with immunoSEQ multiplex PCR; TCRdb has only the in-frame clones, and not every one. This sample has hundreds of thousands of clones, with approximately 90% found just once. The source material was peripheral blood, sampled in a trial of Ad26.COV2.S vaccine versus placebo. Receptors were obtained from a person between 18 and 65 years old who received the Ad26.COV2.S COVID-19 vaccine or a placebo.

The rearrangement joins TRBV5-6 to TRBJ1-6; TRBD1 agrees at 7 bases. This CDR3 contains 15 residues. Germline lookup yields CDR1 SGHDT and CDR2 YYEEEE. Losses at the gene ends were 4 bases for V and 5 bases for J; bases not matched to a gene: 6. The CDR3 sequence: CASSLWTGHNSPLHF. CDR3 in DNA: TGTGCCAGCAGCCTATGGACAGGTCATAATTCACCCCTCCACTTT.

This clone has only one observation. V is TRBV7-8 and J is TRBJ2-5; TRBD2 matches 7 bases. This CDR3 comprises 15 residues. Germline V CDR1 and CDR2: SGHVS, FQNEAQ. Trimming at V came to 2 bases and at J to 5 bases, leaving 8 bases not matched to a gene. The CDR3 loop is CASSLPGLPGETQYF. CDR3 sequence (DNA): TGTGCCAGCAGCTTACCGGGACTACCGGGGGAGACCCAGTACTTC.

V is TRBV7-9 and J is TRBJ2-5; no clear D. This CDR3 comprises 13 residues. Germline V CDR1 and CDR2: SEHNR, FQNEAQ (reference sequence). Trimming took off 11 bases at V and 1 base at J, with 14 bases between the two ends. Here the CDR3 DNA reads TGTGCCGGAAGTATGGATATCCAAGAGACCCAGTACTTC. As protein: CAGSMDIQETQYF.

This rearrangement joins TRBV3-1 (or the pseudogene TRBV3-2) to TRBJ2-1; TRBD2 agrees at 7 bases. The CDR3 spans 15 residues. The V gene's germline CDR1 is LGHDT and CDR2 YNNKEL (reference sequence). The V and J ends lost 4 bases and 4 bases, in that order; junction bases with no gene match: 7. The CDR3, as DNA: TGTGCCAGCAGCCCCCTCCAAGCGGGGTACAATGAGCAGTTCTTC. This encodes CASSPLQAGYNEQFF.

This chain links TRBV7-8 with TRBJ2-2; 8 bases match TRBD1. The CDR3 extends over 17 amino acids. Germline V gene sequence: CDR1 SGHVS, CDR2 FQNEAQ. V lost 2 bases and J lost 4; bases outside the gene matches: 9. The CDR3: CASSLRGAGGFTGELFF. The CDR3 DNA reads as TGTGCCAGCAGCTTACGAGGGGCAGGGGGCTTCACCGGGGAGCTGTTTTTT.

The chain uses TRBV18 and TRBJ1-2; tentative D call: TRBD1 (5 bases). This CDR3 region has 16 residues. CDR1 is KGHSH and CDR2 is LQKENI in the germline V gene. Deletions cut 2 bases from V and 0 bases from J, with 13 bases between. The CDR3 region is CASSPSGTAANYGYTF. The CDR3, as DNA: TGTGCCAGCTCACCAAGCGGGACCGCAGCTAACTATGGCTACACCTTC.

This sequence joins TRBV5-1 and TRBJ2-1; 10 bases agree with TRBD2. Germline V lookup: CDR1 SGHRS, CDR2 YFSETQ. The CDR3 totals 13 residues. V lost 6 bases to trimming and J lost 9 bases; unmatched junction nucleotides: 6. The CDR3 spells CASTQAGGLEQFF. For the CDR3, the DNA is TGCGCCAGCACCCAAGCGGGGGGGCTTGAGCAGTTCTTC.

This chain links TRBV28 with TRBJ1-3; D is undetermined. CDR3 length: 15 amino acids. Between the trimmed V and J ends, which lost 6 bases and 2 bases, there was a span of 14 bases. Germline lookup yields CDR1 MDHEN and CDR2 SYDVKM. The CDR3 nucleotides are TGTGCCAGCAGCTCCGGGTTTTCAACTGGAAACACCATATATTTT. Amino acids: CASSSGFSTGNTIYF.

V and J are TRBV7-9 and TRBJ2-5; 7 nucleotides align to TRBD2. The ends lost 4 bases at V and 1 base at J; junction bases unmatched: 15. The length of the CDR3 is 18 residues. CDR1 is SEHNR and CDR2 is FQNEAQ in the germline V gene (reference sequence). CDR3 residues: CASSSRVLTSRIQETQYF. The CDR3 DNA sequence: TGTGCCAGCAGCTCCCGAGTTTTGACTAGCCGCATCCAAGAGACCCAGTACTTC.

The V gene is TRBV19, the J gene TRBJ1-1; D perhaps matches TRBD1 (5 bases). There are 14 residues in the CDR3. V was shortened by 7 bases and J by 4 bases, with 16 bases between the two germline ends. Germline CDR1 is LNHDA and CDR2 is SQIVND (reference sequence). The CDR3 region has the DNA TGTGCCAGTAACTTTGGAGCAGGGACCACTGAAGCTTTCTTT. Translating it yields CASNFGAGTTEAFF. Full variable domain (rest looked up from reference TRBV19 and TRBJ1-1): DGGITQSPKYLFRKEGQNVTLSCEQNLNHDAMYWYRQDPGQGLRLIYYSQIVNDFQKGDIAEGYSVSREKKESFPLTVTSAQKNPTAFYLCASNFGAGTTEAFFGQGTRLTVV.

The chain carries TRBV25-1 and TRBJ1-4, with 11 nucleotides matching TRBD1. Germline V CDR1 and CDR2: MGHDK, SYGVNS. J gave up 8 bases and V 3 bases, and 5 bases lay outside the gene matches. This CDR3 spans 15 amino acids. The CDR3 protein is CASSDGQGAGEKLFF. As DNA, the CDR3 is TGTGCCAGCAGTGATGGACAGGGGGCGGGAGAAAAACTGTTTTTT.

This chain uses TRBV6-2 or TRBV6-3 with TRBJ2-2; 9 nucleotides agree with TRBD1. The CDR3 runs to 19 residues. The germline V gene has CDR1 MNHEY and CDR2 SVGEGT. After removal of 5 bases from V and 5 bases from J, the junction contained 18 bases not matched to a gene. CDR3 nucleotide sequence: TGTGCCAGCAGTCGCACACCAACAGGGGGCCCGCTCCGGACCGGGGAGCTGTTTTTT. Translation: CASSRTPTGGPLRTGELFF.

The chain combines TRBV5-1 with TRBJ1-4, with 8 bases that match TRBD1. The germline V gene has CDR1 SGHRS and CDR2 YFSETQ. The CDR3 contains 14 residues. The ends lost 0 bases at V and 10 bases at J; junction bases unmatched: 5. The CDR3 region is CASSLEGQGGKLFF. Here the CDR3 DNA reads TGCGCCAGCAGCTTGGAAGGACAGGGTGGAAAACTGTTTTTT.